One and the same sample provided the 23 T cell receptor beta chains below, sequenced in a study of OX40 agonist ivuxolimab in advanced cancers. Receptor amplification or capture employed the immunoSEQ multiplex PCR assay. In TCRdb, the immuneACCESS table is reduced to in-frame sequences with V and J assigned. These tables do not hold every clone; where another copy was compared, an unresolved V gene accounts for under half, and the others remain unexplained. The sample table holds tens of thousands of clones, of which approximately 80% were seen once. Clones ranked in the top ten supply 1.1% of the sample. The sample in question was CD4+ or CD8+ T cells sorted from blood, obtained in a trial of the OX40 agonist ivuxolimab. These receptors were obtained from an adult with an advanced solid tumor such as melanoma, head and neck, liver or kidney cancer.

V and J are TRBV6-5 and TRBJ2-1; no reliable D call. This CDR3 is built from 14 residues. Germline CDR1 is MNHEY and CDR2 is SVGAGI. Trimming removed 4 bases from V and 4 bases from J, with 11 bases in between. The CDR3 bases are TGTGCCAGCAGTTCGATCGGAGCATACAATGAGCAGTTCTTC. This translates into CASSSIGAYNEQFF.

The J gene is TRBJ1-5, the V gene TRBV19, with D hard to call. CDR3 length: 13 residues. Germline V gene lookup returns CDR1 LNHDA and CDR2 SQIVND (reference sequence). Trimming shortened V by 5 bases and J by 7 bases, and 12 bases separated the two germline ends. DNA of the CDR3: TGTGCCAGTAGTCCCCGTCGTAACCAGCCCCAGCATTTT. The encoded protein is CASSPRRNQPQHF.

The V and J genes are TRBV19 and TRBJ1-3; 8 nucleotides align to TRBD1. This CDR3 spans 13 amino acids. The V gene's germline CDR1 is LNHDA and CDR2 SQIVND (reference sequence). With V trimmed by 8 bases and J by 4 bases, 4 bases remained unmatched. CDR3 in amino acids: CASRRGQGNTIYF. CDR3 sequence (DNA): TGTGCCAGTCGCAGGGGGCAGGGAAACACCATATATTTT.

Of note for this clone: Other DNA sequences from this sample encode an identical CDR3 as well. The chain combines TRBV7-2 with TRBJ1-5, with D possibly being TRBD1 (6 bases). From germline, CDR1 is SGHTA and CDR2 FQGNSA. V dropped 4 bases and J dropped 2 bases, with 12 bases sitting between them. The CDR3 sequence is 15 residues long. CDR3: CASSSGQTGNQPQHF. The CDR3 region has the DNA TGTGCCAGCAGCTCGGGACAAACAGGCAATCAGCCCCAGCATTTT.

CDR3 bases: TGTGCCAGCAGTTCCGGGACGGGAAATCAGCCCCAGCATTTT. This gives the protein CASSSGTGNQPQHF. The chain links TRBV6-5 to TRBJ1-5, with D perhaps matching TRBD1 (5 bases). Trimming cost V 4 bases and J 4 bases, with 11 bases left between them. This CDR3 has 14 residues. Germline CDR1 is MNHEY and CDR2 is SVGAGI.

In its sample, this clone was seen once. The chain uses TRBV5-5 and TRBJ2-7, with D possibly matching TRBD1 (6 bases). Trimming stripped 6 bases from V and 0 bases from J, with 19 bases between. Germline values: CDR1 SGHKS, CDR2 YYEKEE (reference sequence). The CDR3 covers 16 residues. CDR3 bases: TGTGCCAGCACCATGCGCCGGGACACCATCTCCTACGAGCAGTACTTC. Its translation: CASTMRRDTISYEQYF.

This chain links TRBV5-6 with TRBJ2-1; 10 positions match TRBD2. CDR1 is SGHDT and CDR2 is YYEEEE in the germline V gene. Trimming removed 3 bases from V and 5 bases from J; junction bases left unmatched: 8. This CDR3 has 16 amino acids. The CDR3 sequence: CASSSVERGGDNEQFF. DNA for the CDR3: TGTGCCAGCAGCTCCGTAGAGCGGGGGGGGGACAATGAGCAGTTCTTC.

The chain has TRBV25-1 and TRBJ1-1, with 10 bases identical to TRBD1. The CDR3 is made up of 14 amino acids. V lost 3 bases and J lost 7; bases outside the gene matches: 5. Germline CDR1 is MGHDK and CDR2 is SYGVNS. Written as DNA, the CDR3 is TGTGCCAGCAGTGACGGGACAGGGGCAGTTGAAGCTTTCTTT. This gives the protein CASSDGTGAVEAFF.

V is TRBV5-1 and J is TRBJ2-1; D unclear. This CDR3 has 15 residues. Germline CDR1 and CDR2: SGHRS and YFSETQ. The V and J ends lost 7 bases and 0 bases respectively, with 14 bases between them. In DNA, the CDR3 is TGCGCCAGCGAATTGGTTGGCGTCTCCTACAATGAGCAGTTCTTC. It translates to CASELVGVSYNEQFF.

The V and J genes are TRBV11-3 and TRBJ1-3; a weak D match, TRBD1 (5 bases). This CDR3 region has 17 residues. V dropped 1 base and J dropped 4 bases, with 17 bases sitting between them. The V gene's germline CDR1 is SGHNT and CDR2 YENEEA. CDR3 sequence reads: CASSLATANSVGNTIYF. In nucleotides, the CDR3 is TGTGCCAGCAGCTTAGCGACAGCCAACTCTGTGGGAAACACCATATATTTT.

The chain uses TRBV15 and TRBJ1-5; 9 bases fit TRBD1. V shed 3 bases and J 10 bases; nucleotides not matched to a gene: 10. There are 15 residues in the CDR3. CDR1 and CDR2 from the germline V gene are LNHNV and YYDKDF (reference sequence). The CDR3 spells CATSRAGQGIGPQHF. The CDR3 nucleotides are TGTGCCACCAGCAGGGCCGGACAGGGGATAGGTCCCCAGCATTTT.

This rearrangement joins TRBV5-5 to TRBJ1-2; 11 bases fit TRBD1. This CDR3 has 13 residues. Germline V gene lookup returns CDR1 SGHKS and CDR2 YYEKEE (reference sequence). V dropped 4 bases and J dropped 6; count of bases not matched to a gene: 2. CDR3 protein: CASSRGQGDGYTF. In nucleotides, the CDR3 is TGTGCCAGCAGCCGGGGACAGGGGGATGGCTACACCTTC.

The J gene is TRBJ1-1, the V gene TRBV5-1; D is ambiguous. The CDR3 consists of 15 residues. Germline assignment: CDR1 SGHRS and CDR2 YFSETQ. The V end was cut by 2 bases, the J end by 1 base, with 12 bases between. CDR3 protein: CASSFQVSGNTEAFF. The CDR3 nucleotides read TGCGCCAGCAGCTTCCAAGTGTCGGGGAACACTGAAGCTTTCTTT.

The rearrangement joins TRBV13 to TRBJ2-3; D is unclear. CDR1 is PRHDT, CDR2 FYEKMQ, per germline (reference sequence). V shed 2 bases and J shed 0 bases, with 9 bases lying between them. This CDR3 has 15 amino acids. CDR3 sequence: CASSLYNPSTDTQYF. Written as DNA, the CDR3 is TGTGCCAGCAGCTTATATAACCCCAGCACAGATACGCAGTATTTT.

This clone occurred a few times. DNA for the CDR3: TGTGCCAGTAGGGTAGCGGGGGCAGATACGCAGTATTTT. Translation: CASRVAGADTQYF. This chain uses TRBV19 with TRBJ2-3; 9 bases align to TRBD2. V gave up 6 bases and J gave up 4 bases; unmatched junction bases: 2. Per germline, CDR1 LNHDA and CDR2 SQIVND (reference sequence). The CDR3 has 13 residues.

The rearrangement links TRBV6-6 to TRBJ1-1; D unresolved. Germline CDR1 is MNHNY and CDR2 is SVGAGI (reference sequence). The CDR3 runs 14 residues. V was trimmed by 5 bases and J by 6 bases, leaving 16 bases between them. The CDR3 here is CASSRPPGGPEAFF. CDR3 sequence (DNA): TGTGCCAGCAGTCGACCCCCAGGCGGCCCTGAAGCTTTCTTT.

This clone has ten or more counts. The chain links TRBV2 to TRBJ1-5, with unresolved D. Trimming cost V 5 bases and J 0 bases, with 5 bases left between them. This CDR3 contains 13 residues. Looked up from germline, CDR1 is SNHLY and CDR2 is FYNNEI. The CDR3 bases are TGTGCCAGCAGTAGAGATAGCAATCAGCCCCAGCATTTT. It encodes CASSRDSNQPQHF.

The gene calls are TRBV6-6 and TRBJ1-5, with D possibly TRBD1 on 5 matching bases. Trimming took off 5 bases at V and 2 bases at J, with 10 bases between the two ends. CDR1 is MNHNY, CDR2 SVGAGI, per germline (reference sequence). The CDR3 loop spans 14 amino acids. The CDR3 loop is CASSLREGNQPQHF. The CDR3 DNA is TGTGCCAGCAGTCTCAGGGAGGGCAATCAGCCCCAGCATTTT.

The gene calls are TRBV4-1 and TRBJ2-5, with TRBD2 as a possible D gene (6 bases). The CDR3 loop spans 15 amino acids. CDR1 is MGHRA and CDR2 is YSYEKL in the germline V gene. V lost 2 bases and J lost 5, with 15 bases in between. The CDR3 protein is CASSQPGGYEETQYF. In DNA, the CDR3 is TGCGCCAGCAGCCAACCCGGGGGATACGAGGAGACCCAGTACTTC.

CDR3 DNA: TGTGCCAGTAGTCGGTGGAGCGGGGAGCTGTTTTTT. Residues: CASSRWSGELFF. The rearrangement links TRBV19 to TRBJ2-2, with no clear D. The germline V gene has CDR1 LNHDA and CDR2 SQIVND (reference sequence). Trimming removed 5 bases at V and 7 bases at J, with 8 bases between. The CDR3 runs 12 residues.

The CDR3 is CASSTQYQETQYF. CDR3 nucleotides: TGTGCCAGCTCGACGCAGTACCAAGAGACCCAGTACTTC. This sequence joins TRBV6-1 and TRBJ2-5; D is unclear. CDR1 and CDR2 (germline): MNHNS, SASEGT. V was trimmed by 8 bases and J by 0 bases, leaving 10 bases between them. The CDR3 is 13 amino acids.

The rearrangement uses TRBV5-4 and TRBJ2-7; maybe TRBD1 (6 bases). Germline V gene sequence: CDR1 SGHNT, CDR2 YYREEE (reference sequence). The CDR3 is 15 amino acids. Trimming stripped 5 bases from V and 2 bases from J, with 17 bases between. CDR3 nucleotide sequence: TGTGCCAGCAGAGAGGGGGTGGGGGCAGCCTACGAGCAGTACTTC. Translating gives CASREGVGAAYEQYF.

The V call is TRBV28, the J call TRBJ1-3, with a tentative D call TRBD1 (6 bases). CDR1 is MDHEN, CDR2 SYDVKM, per germline. Trimming shortened V by 4 bases and J by 0 bases, and 13 bases separated the two germline ends. CDR3 length equals 16 residues. The CDR3 nucleotides read TGTGCCAGCAGTTCCCTAAAGGGGGTCTCTGGAAACACCATATATTTT. Protein product: CASSSLKGVSGNTIYF.